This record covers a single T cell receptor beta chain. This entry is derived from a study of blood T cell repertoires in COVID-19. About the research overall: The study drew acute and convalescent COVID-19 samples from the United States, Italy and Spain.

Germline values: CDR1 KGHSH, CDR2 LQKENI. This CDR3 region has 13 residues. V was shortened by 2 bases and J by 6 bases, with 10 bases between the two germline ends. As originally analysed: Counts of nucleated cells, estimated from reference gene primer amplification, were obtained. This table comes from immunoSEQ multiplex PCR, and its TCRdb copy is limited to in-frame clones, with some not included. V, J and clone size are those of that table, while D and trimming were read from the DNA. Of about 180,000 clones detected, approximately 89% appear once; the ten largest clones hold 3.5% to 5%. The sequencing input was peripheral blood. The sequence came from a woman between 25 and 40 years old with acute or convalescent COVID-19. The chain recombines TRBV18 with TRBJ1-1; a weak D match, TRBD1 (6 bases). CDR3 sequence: CASSPNRDPEAFF. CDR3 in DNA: TGTGCCAGCTCACCAAACAGGGACCCTGAAGCTTTCTTT.